This note documents a single T cell receptor beta chain sequence. This sample is drawn from a study of blood T cell repertoires in COVID-19. Whole-study context: The samples span acute and convalescent COVID-19 from the United States, Italy and Spain. PBMCs, B-cell-depleted T cells, or T cells were the source of the cDNA or gDNA that made up the material.

In the authors' workflow: Nucleated cell number was recorded as an estimate derived from reference gene primer amplification. Produced via immunoSEQ multiplex PCR; TCRdb's table is partial and in-frame only. From that table come the V and J calls and clone size; the DNA was used to work out D and trimming. This table has a few hundred thousand clones, roughly nine tenths appearing once. This CDR3 contains 16 residues. The V gene lost 0 bases and the J gene lost 0 bases, with 12 bases spanning the gap. Germline V lookup: CDR1 SEHNR, CDR2 FQNEAQ (reference sequence). Seattle enrolled patients during active infection and tracked them longitudinally.

The rearrangement uses TRBV7-9 and TRBJ2-7; D gene unclear. This TCR derives from a woman aged 25-40 years with COVID-19, enrolled during active disease. Specimen: peripheral blood. The DNA of the CDR3 is TGTGCCAGCAGCTTAGCGGAGACTGCTACCTCCTACGAGCAGTACTTC. Amino acid sequence: CASSLAETATSYEQYF. The entire variable domain, with the rest obtained from reference TRBV7-9 and TRBJ2-7, is as follows: DTGVSQNPRHKITKRGQNVTFRCDPISEHNRLYWYRQTLGQGPEFLTYFQNEAQLEKSRLLSDRFSAERPKGSFSTLEIQRTEQGDSAMYLCASSLAETATSYEQYFGPGTRLTVT.